The subject of this entry is one TCR beta chain. This record comes from a study of technical replicates of blood from a few donors. This CDR3 is built from 16 residues. V lost 3 bases to trimming and J lost 2 bases; unmatched junction nucleotides: 4. Germline V gene sequence: CDR1 SQVTM, CDR2 ANQGSEA. Assay used: immunoSEQ multiplex PCR; TCRdb lists only in-frame clones, some missing. Here the sample spans approximately 85,000 clones, about 94% being singletons. This chain connects TRBV29-1 to TRBJ2-3; 14 bases agree with TRBD2. Sequencing used T cells isolated from PBMCs. The TCR originated in a human donor in good health. The CDR3 region is CSVDQGLAGVTDTQYF. Written as DNA, the CDR3 is TGCAGCGTTGACCAGGGACTAGCGGGAGTCACAGATACGCAGTATTTT.